This T cell receptor (beta chain) is drawn from a study of blood T cell repertoires in COVID-19. CDR3 size: 17 residues. Germline trimming cut 5 bases from V and 3 bases from J; bases unmatched to any gene: 15. CDR1 and CDR2 from the germline V gene are MDHEN and SYDVKM. In the source study's methods: How many nucleated cells were present was estimated from reference gene primer amplification. TCRdb's copy holds only in-frame clones and misses some; the assay was immunoSEQ multiplex PCR. The DNA was the basis for D and trimming; V, J and clone size are from that table. Here the sample spans around 300,000 clones, 88% being singletons. Each participant's cohort was designated according to participant-reported clinical history.

The V gene is TRBV28, the J gene TRBJ2-7, with 8 positions matching TRBD2. The sample comprised PBMCs or T cells enriched from blood (not recorded which). The clonotype originates from a woman aged 45-59 years who had recovered from COVID-19. Here the CDR3 reads CASSIIAGPSLLYEQYF. DNA of the CDR3: TGTGCCAGCAGTATAATAGCGGGACCTTCCCTCCTCTACGAGCAGTACTTC.